This section outlines one TCR beta chain sequence together with its context. CDR3 size: 15 residues. Trimming took off 4 bases at V and 10 bases at J, with 23 bases between the two ends. Germline loops: CDR1 SGHRS, CDR2 YFSETQ. This entry belongs to a study of early T cells in non-severe SARS-CoV-2 infection. TCRdb ran MiXCR on the 5' RACE reads and lists one entry per CDR3 protein. The table lists over 95,000 distinct CDR3 sequences, 15% to 20% of them singletons. Sequencing used whole blood. The TCR sequence derives from an adult who was a healthcare worker with PCR-confirmed SARS-CoV-2 infection or an uninfected control (not recorded which). The chain uses TRBV5-1 and TRBJ1-1; D gene ambiguous. CDR3 amino acids: CASSPGAEGGLRAFF. DNA of the CDR3: TGCGCCAGCAGCCCGGGAGCGGAGGGTGGTTTAAGAGCTTTCTTT.